The 13 T cell receptor beta chains below were found in one sample sequenced in a study of OX40 agonist ivuxolimab in advanced cancers. The protocol was immunoSEQ multiplex PCR, while the TCRdb copy is restricted to in-frame clones and leaves out a portion. The table has 77,000 or so clones, 75% to 90% seen once; the top ten hold about 0.52%. Sequenced here: CD4+ or CD8+ T cells sorted from blood, sampled in a trial of the OX40 agonist ivuxolimab. The origin of the receptors is an adult with an advanced solid tumor such as melanoma, head and neck, liver or kidney cancer.

The CDR3, as DNA: TGCAGCGTTGGGGGACTAGCGGGAGGAACCGGGGAGCTGTTTTTT. This translates into CSVGGLAGGTGELFF. V is TRBV29-1 and J is TRBJ2-2; 15 nucleotides match TRBD2. With V trimmed by 4 bases and J by 5 bases, 2 bases remained unmatched. The CDR3 covers 15 residues. In germline, CDR1 is SQVTM, CDR2 ANQGSEA.

The chain is built from TRBV30 and TRBJ2-1; 8 nucleotides align to TRBD1. There are 14 residues in the CDR3. V dropped 4 bases and J dropped 7; count of bases not matched to a gene: 9. Germline lookup yields CDR1 GTSNPN and CDR2 SVGIG (reference sequence). The CDR3, as DNA: TGTGCCTGGACCAGAGGAACAGGGGGGAATGAGCAGTTCTTC. Amino acid sequence: CAWTRGTGGNEQFF. The whole variable domain, filled in from reference TRBV30 and TRBJ2-1, reads SQTIHQWPATLVQPVGSPLSLECTVEGTSNPNLYWYRQAAGRGLQLLFYSVGIGQISSEVPQNLSASRPQDRQFILSSKKLLLSDSGFYLCAWTRGTGGNEQFFGPGTRLTVL.

This chain uses TRBV5-6 with TRBJ1-3, with D hard to call. From germline, CDR1 is SGHDT and CDR2 YYEEEE. The CDR3 sequence is 14 residues long. V was cut by 4 bases and J by 0 bases, with 8 bases left in between. The CDR3 is CASSELDSGNTIYF. CDR3 bases: TGTGCCAGCAGCGAGCTTGACTCTGGAAACACCATATATTTT.

The gene calls are TRBV6-1 and TRBJ1-4; 7 bases are shared with TRBD1. CDR3 length equals 14 residues. The trim removed 7 bases at V and 4 bases at J, leaving 6 bases unmatched. Germline loops: CDR1 MNHNS, CDR2 SASEGT. The CDR3 DNA sequence: TGTGCCAGCAACGACAGGGCGCGTAATGAAAAACTGTTTTTT. It encodes CASNDRARNEKLFF.

The chain combines TRBV5-4 with TRBJ2-3; possible D gene TRBD1, 6 bases. Between the trimmed V and J ends, which lost 6 bases and 3 bases, there was a span of 14 bases. CDR3 length: 14 amino acids. Per germline, CDR1 SGHNT and CDR2 YYREEE (reference sequence). The CDR3 nucleotides read TGTGCCAGCAAGGACAGAGGTGGGACAGATACGCAGTATTTT. Protein sequence: CASKDRGGTDTQYF.

This chain links TRBV7-3 with TRBJ2-3; D is possibly TRBD2 (5 bases). V lost 1 base and J 1 base, leaving 6 bases between the germline ends. Germline values: CDR1 SGHTA, CDR2 FQGTGA. The CDR3 spans 14 residues. The CDR3 nucleotides read TGTGCCAGCAGCTTAAATAGCGGCACAGATACGCAGTATTTT. This sequence encodes CASSLNSGTDTQYF.

Comments on this clone: A read error may explain this, as a much larger clone is one base away. This CDR3 is also generated by other DNA sequences in the sample. This chain links TRBV5-1 with TRBJ2-7; 10 bases align to TRBD2. The CDR3 runs 15 residues. From germline, CDR1 is SGHRS and CDR2 YFSETQ. CDR3 sequence: CASSLGIAGGYEQYF. The CDR3 coding sequence is TGCGCCAGCAGCTTGGGTATAGCGGGAGGATACGAGCAGTACTTT. Based on the CDR3 plus reference TRBV5-1 and TRBJ2-7, the full variable domain is KAGVTQTPRYLIKTRGQQVTLSCSPISGHRSVSWYQQTPGQGLQFLFEYFSETQRNKGNFPGRFSGRQFSNSRSEMNVSTLELGDSALYLCASSLGIAGGYEQYFGPGTRLTVT.

The rearrangement joins TRBV11-3 to TRBJ2-1, with TRBD1 matching 7 bases. J was trimmed by 9 bases and V by 1 base; bases with no gene match: 6. Germline V CDR1 and CDR2: SGHNT, YENEEA. The CDR3 is made up of 14 amino acids. This CDR3 is CASSLGMTGSEQFF. The CDR3 DNA reads TGTGCCAGCAGCTTAGGGATGACAGGGAGTGAGCAGTTCTTC.

This clone was seen a handful of times. The V call is TRBV28, the J call TRBJ1-2; possible D gene TRBD1, 6 bases. The germline V gene has CDR1 MDHEN and CDR2 SYDVKM. The CDR3 covers 14 residues. Trimming pared 3 bases from V and 2 bases from J, leaving 10 bases between. In nucleotides, the CDR3 is TGTGCCAGCAGTTTGGGGGCCGTGAACTATGGCTACACCTTC. Translation gives CASSLGAVNYGYTF.

The V and J genes are TRBV19 and TRBJ2-3; tentative D call: TRBD1 (6 bases). V was pared by 3 bases and J by 5 bases, with 12 bases between. The CDR3 consists of 14 residues. CDR1 is LNHDA and CDR2 is SQIVND in the germline V gene (reference sequence). CDR3 sequence (DNA): TGTGCCAGTAGTATGGGCAGGGGAATAGATACGCAGTATTTT. Protein sequence: CASSMGRGIDTQYF.

The chain carries TRBV6-5 and TRBJ2-7; D remains unclear. V dropped 4 bases and J dropped 3 bases, with 10 bases sitting between them. CDR3 length: 13 residues. Germline V CDR1 and CDR2: MNHEY, SVGAGI. CDR3 sequence reads: CASSSSWGYEQYF. The CDR3 DNA reads as TGTGCCAGCAGTTCCTCTTGGGGCTACGAGCAGTACTTC.

This rearrangement joins TRBV5-1 to TRBJ2-3, with 12 bases matching TRBD1. V lost 5 bases to trimming and J lost 4 bases; unmatched junction nucleotides: 8. In germline, CDR1 is SGHRS, CDR2 YFSETQ. This CDR3 comprises 16 residues. CDR3 amino acids: CASRSGQGAGADTQYF. In DNA, the CDR3 is TGCGCCAGCAGATCGGGACAGGGGGCAGGAGCAGATACGCAGTATTTT.

The chain couples TRBV9 to TRBJ2-7, with D perhaps matching TRBD1 or TRBD2 (6 bases each). V dropped 3 bases and J dropped 2 bases, with 15 bases sitting between them. The length of the CDR3 is 15 residues. Germline CDR1 is SGDLS and CDR2 is YYNGEE. The CDR3 here is CASSARDTGPYEQYF. The CDR3 DNA follows: TGTGCCAGCAGCGCGCGGGACACTGGGCCCTACGAGCAGTACTTC.